The rows below give T cell receptor beta chains drawn from one sample of a study of blood T cell repertoires in COVID-19. Data came from immunoSEQ multiplex PCR; TCRdb stores just in-frame clones and leaves some out. The table has about 40,000 clones, 70% to 90% seen once; the top ten hold around 44%. The sequenced sample was peripheral blood. These receptor sequences come from a human donor in a cohort sampled during active or convalescent COVID-19. The donor label of this sample is uncertain. The CDR3 runs from the conserved cysteine through the conserved F or W. A D gene is named only where the DNA matches it firmly. Rows may omit the clone size; those that give it use once, few, many or a size class.

j_gene: TRBJ2-6; v_gene: TRBV11-1; abundance: -; d_gene: -; CDR3nt: TGTGCCAGCAGCTTAGCCGGAGGGGAGGGGGCCAACGTCCTGACTTTC; CDR3aa: CASSLAGGEGANVLTF
j_gene: TRBJ2-7; v_gene: TRBV23-1; abundance: -; d_gene: -; CDR3nt: TGCGCCAGCAGTCAGATGGGGACAAACGACGAGCAGTACTTC; CDR3aa: CASSQMGTNDEQYF
j_gene: TRBJ1-4; v_gene: TRBV2; abundance: -; d_gene: TRBD1; CDR3nt: TGTGCCAGCAGCGCCGGGACAGGGAACGAAAAACTGTTTTTT; CDR3aa: CASSAGTGNEKLFF
j_gene: TRBJ2-7; v_gene: TRBV10-3; abundance: -; d_gene: TRBD1; CDR3nt: TGTGCCATCAGTACTTCCGGGACAGACTACGAGCAGTACTTC; CDR3aa: CAISTSGTDYEQYF
j_gene: TRBJ1-5; v_gene: TRBV29-1; abundance: few; d_gene: -; CDR3nt: TGCAGCGTTGAACAGGCACTTACTAGCAATCAGCCCCAGCATTTT; CDR3aa: CSVEQALTSNQPQHF
j_gene: TRBJ2-5; v_gene: TRBV30; abundance: -; d_gene: -; CDR3nt: TGTGCCTGGAGTGGAAAGGGATCGGACTACCAAGAGACCCAGTACTTC; CDR3aa: CAWSGKGSDYQETQYF
j_gene: TRBJ2-2; v_gene: TRBV11-3; abundance: few; d_gene: -; CDR3nt: TGTGCCAGCAGCTTAGAGGCCAGGTACACCGGGGAGCTGTTTTTT; CDR3aa: CASSLEARYTGELFF
j_gene: TRBJ1-2; v_gene: TRBV7-9; abundance: -; d_gene: TRBD1; CDR3nt: TGTGCCAGCAGCTTAGAACAGGGGCTAAGCTACACCTTC; CDR3aa: CASSLEQGLSYTF
j_gene: TRBJ1-5; v_gene: TRBV6-6; abundance: -; d_gene: TRBD1; CDR3nt: TGTGCCAGCAGTTACGGGACAGGGGATTTGCAGCCCCAGCATTTT; CDR3aa: CASSYGTGDLQPQHF
j_gene: TRBJ2-1; v_gene: TRBV24-1; abundance: -; d_gene: -; CDR3nt: TGTGCCACCAATTCTAATCCCGCGGATGAGCAGTTCTTC; CDR3aa: CATNSNPADEQFF
j_gene: TRBJ2-3; v_gene: TRBV5-4; abundance: -; d_gene: -; CDR3nt: TGTGCCAGCAGCTTGGGCGTGGCAGGTGGGGATACGCAGTATTTT; CDR3aa: CASSLGVAGGDTQYF
j_gene: TRBJ1-2; v_gene: TRBV7-9; abundance: -; d_gene: -; CDR3nt: TGTGCCAGCAGCTTAGAACAGGGATTGGGCTACACCTTC; CDR3aa: CASSLEQGLGYTF
j_gene: TRBJ2-7; v_gene: TRBV24-1; abundance: medium-sized; d_gene: TRBD1; CDR3nt: TGTGCCACCAGGGGGACAGGTTCCTACGAGCAGTACTTC; CDR3aa: CATRGTGSYEQYF
j_gene: TRBJ2-3; v_gene: TRBV5-6; abundance: -; d_gene: TRBD1; CDR3nt: TGTGCCAGCAGCTTTTGGGACAGGGGCACAGATACGCAGTATTTT; CDR3aa: CASSFWDRGTDTQYF
j_gene: TRBJ1-4; v_gene: TRBV5-4; abundance: few; d_gene: TRBD1; CDR3nt: TGTGCCAGCAGCCCGGACAGGGTGGAGGAAAAACTGTTTTTT; CDR3aa: CASSPDRVEEKLFF
j_gene: TRBJ1-4; v_gene: TRBV7-2; abundance: -; d_gene: -; CDR3nt: TGTGCCAGCAGCTCCCGGCGGGAAGAAAAACTGTTTTTT; CDR3aa: CASSSRREEKLFF
j_gene: TRBJ2-7; v_gene: TRBV11-2; abundance: -; d_gene: -; CDR3nt: TGTGCCAGCAGCTCTGATACTGACAGGAACTACGAGCAGTACTTC; CDR3aa: CASSSDTDRNYEQYF
j_gene: TRBJ2-1; v_gene: TRBV27; abundance: -; d_gene: -; CDR3nt: TGTGCCAGCAGTCCAATGAGCTCCTACAATGAGCAGTTCTTC; CDR3aa: CASSPMSSYNEQFF
j_gene: TRBJ2-3; v_gene: TRBV27; abundance: -; d_gene: TRBD2; CDR3nt: TGTGCCAGCAGTTTCCTCGGAAATAGCGGGACGAAAGATACGCAGTATTTT; CDR3aa: CASSFLGNSGTKDTQYF
j_gene: TRBJ1-1; v_gene: TRBV11-2; abundance: -; d_gene: TRBD1; CDR3nt: TGTGCCAGCAGCTGGCGGCAGGGGGATGGCACTGAAGCTTTCTTT; CDR3aa: CASSWRQGDGTEAFF
j_gene: TRBJ2-6; v_gene: TRBV6-5; abundance: -; d_gene: TRBD2; CDR3nt: TGTGCCAGCAGAGGCGGGGGGACTGGGGCCAACGTCCTGACTTTC; CDR3aa: CASRGGGTGANVLTF
j_gene: TRBJ1-2; v_gene: TRBV30; abundance: -; d_gene: TRBD1; CDR3nt: TGTGCCTGGAAGGGACAGTCTTACTATGGCTACACCTTC; CDR3aa: CAWKGQSYYGYTF
j_gene: TRBJ1-5; v_gene: TRBV6-5; abundance: -; d_gene: -; CDR3nt: TGTGCCAGCAGCCGACAGAGCAATCAGCCCCAGCATTTT; CDR3aa: CASSRQSNQPQHF
j_gene: TRBJ2-1; v_gene: TRBV15; abundance: -; d_gene: -; CDR3nt: TGTGCCACCAGCCCTCGGGGGGCTCCTGAGCAGTTCTTC; CDR3aa: CATSPRGAPEQFF
j_gene: TRBJ1-5; v_gene: TRBV5-1; abundance: -; d_gene: -; CDR3nt: TGCGCCAGCAGCTTAGACAGTAATCAGCCCCAGCATTTT; CDR3aa: CASSLDSNQPQHF
j_gene: TRBJ1-5; v_gene: TRBV7-9; abundance: -; d_gene: TRBD1; CDR3nt: TGTGCCAGCAGCTTAGAGGGGGCCTATCAGCCCCAGCATTTT; CDR3aa: CASSLEGAYQPQHF
j_gene: TRBJ1-2; v_gene: TRBV7-9; abundance: few; d_gene: -; CDR3nt: TGTGCCAGCAGCTTCCCTCGCTATGGCTACACCTTC; CDR3aa: CASSFPRYGYTF
j_gene: TRBJ2-2; v_gene: TRBV6-2/TRBV6-3; abundance: -; d_gene: -; CDR3nt: TGTGCCAGCAGCCCCGTGCGGAGAACGAACACCGGGGAGCTGTTTTTT; CDR3aa: CASSPVRRTNTGELFF
j_gene: TRBJ2-1; v_gene: TRBV19; abundance: -; d_gene: TRBD2; CDR3nt: TGTGCCAGTACCATTAGCGGGAGGGCCAGGAATGAGCAGTTCTTC; CDR3aa: CASTISGRARNEQFF
j_gene: TRBJ2-5; v_gene: TRBV7-2; abundance: -; d_gene: TRBD2; CDR3nt: TGTGCCAGCAGCCCCGGGACTAGCGGGAGTTGGGGGGAGACCCAGTACTTC; CDR3aa: CASSPGTSGSWGETQYF
j_gene: TRBJ1-2; v_gene: TRBV5-5; abundance: -; d_gene: -; CDR3nt: TGTGCCAGCAGCCCCGGGACAAACTATGGCTACACCTTC; CDR3aa: CASSPGTNYGYTF
j_gene: TRBJ2-7; v_gene: TRBV24-1; abundance: -; d_gene: -; CDR3nt: TGTGCCACCAGTGGGGAGCGGAGCTACGAGCAGTACTTC; CDR3aa: CATSGERSYEQYF
j_gene: TRBJ2-7; v_gene: TRBV19; abundance: -; d_gene: TRBD1; CDR3nt: TGTGCCAGTAGATCTATGTCGGGACAGGGGAGTTACGAGCAGTACTTC; CDR3aa: CASRSMSGQGSYEQYF
j_gene: TRBJ2-2; v_gene: TRBV5-1; abundance: -; d_gene: -; CDR3nt: TGCGCCAGCAGCTCAATGCCGTACGACCAGCCCGGGGGCGGGGAGCTGTTTTTT; CDR3aa: CASSSMPYDQPGGGELFF
j_gene: TRBJ2-7; v_gene: TRBV6-5; abundance: -; d_gene: TRBD2; CDR3nt: TGTGCCAGCAGTTACGGAGTAGCGGGGTCCTACGAGCAGTACTTC; CDR3aa: CASSYGVAGSYEQYF
j_gene: TRBJ2-3; v_gene: TRBV29-1; abundance: -; d_gene: TRBD1; CDR3nt: TGCAGCGTTTTAGGGACAGGGAGAGATACGCAGTATTTT; CDR3aa: CSVLGTGRDTQYF
j_gene: TRBJ2-7; v_gene: TRBV7-2; abundance: -; d_gene: -; CDR3nt: TGTGCCAGCAGCTTAGCGCAGGGCGCGATTGCCTACGAGCAGTACTTC; CDR3aa: CASSLAQGAIAYEQYF
j_gene: TRBJ2-1; v_gene: TRBV30; abundance: -; d_gene: -; CDR3nt: TGTGCCTGGAGTCGGCTAGCTTTCGACAATGAGCAGTTCTTC; CDR3aa: CAWSRLAFDNEQFF
j_gene: TRBJ1-5; v_gene: TRBV5-1; abundance: once; d_gene: TRBD1; CDR3nt: TGCGCCAGCAGCCCCGGGACAGGAGTTAATCAGCCCCAGCATTTT; CDR3aa: CASSPGTGVNQPQHF
j_gene: TRBJ2-7; v_gene: TRBV7-8; abundance: -; d_gene: TRBD2; CDR3nt: TGTGCCTCGAGCGGGAGTCGGATTACCGAGCAGTACTTC; CDR3aa: CASSGSRITEQYF
j_gene: TRBJ2-1; v_gene: TRBV14; abundance: -; d_gene: -; CDR3nt: TGTGCCAGCAGCCAAGTAGGAGTGGCGCTAAATGAGCAGTTCTTC; CDR3aa: CASSQVGVALNEQFF
j_gene: TRBJ2-5; v_gene: TRBV24-1; abundance: -; d_gene: TRBD2; CDR3nt: TGTGCCACCAGTGATCCCACGGGACTATCAGAGACCCAGTACTTC; CDR3aa: CATSDPTGLSETQYF
j_gene: TRBJ2-5; v_gene: TRBV7-9; abundance: -; d_gene: TRBD2; CDR3nt: TGTGCCAGCAGCTTAGCCAAACTAGCGGGAGATGAGACCCAGTACTTC; CDR3aa: CASSLAKLAGDETQYF